A single TCR beta chain is shown here with its context. The antigen remains unidentified. PCR employed 60 Vbeta and 13 Jbeta primers. Clones were sequenced by immunoSEQ multiplex PCR, and TCRdb holds only the in-frame ones, with some missing. This table has over 95,000 clones, about 75% appearing once. This sample is part of a study of cytomegalovirus exposure and HLA in healthy donors. General observations from the study: In presence/absence analyses, roughly uniform sequencing depth across donors was assumed.

J lost 5 bases, V lost 4 bases, and 4 bases had no gene match. CDR1 and CDR2 from the germline V gene are SGHRS and YFSETQ. This CDR3 region has 13 residues. The chain uses TRBV5-1 and TRBJ2-7; 9 positions match TRBD1. This receptor was obtained from a woman aged 40 to 50 in good health and CMV-seropositive. Sample: PBMCs. CDR3: CASSRGQGNEQYF. The CDR3 DNA is TGCGCCAGCAGCCGCGGACAGGGGAACGAGCAGTACTTC. The whole variable domain, filled in from reference TRBV5-1 and TRBJ2-7, reads KAGVTQTPRYLIKTRGQQVTLSCSPISGHRSVSWYQQTPGQGLQFLFEYFSETQRNKGNFPGRFSGRQFSNSRSEMNVSTLELGDSALYLCASSRGQGNEQYFGPGTRLTVT.